This is a list of T cell receptor beta chains from one sample in a study of cytomegalovirus exposure and HLA in healthy donors. The assay was immunoSEQ multiplex PCR, and TCRdb's table has in-frame clones only and misses some. The table has more than 85,000 clones, around 75% seen once; the top ten hold 13% to 15%. The sample comprised PBMCs. The receptors stem from a male donor in good health and CMV-seropositive. Both conserved end residues are part of each CDR3. A D gene is named only where the DNA matches it firmly. Expanded clones get a size class; other rows say once, few or many, or leave the size out.

J | D | size | V | length | CDR3 | DNA
TRBJ2-7 | TRBD2 | NA | TRBV5-1 | 16 | CASSYGTSGSSYEQYF | TGCGCCAGCAGCTATGGGACTAGCGGAAGCTCCTACGAGCAGTACTTC
TRBJ2-3 | NA | few | TRBV4-2 | 17 | CASSQEGAGLSTDTQYF | TGTGCCAGCAGCCAGGAGGGGGCGGGGCTTAGCACAGATACGCAGTATTTT
TRBJ2-3 | NA | NA | TRBV21-1 | 16 | CASSKEGLRSTDTQYF | TGTGCCAGCAGCAAAGAGGGACTACGGTCCACAGATACGCAGTATTTT
TRBJ2-5 | TRBD2 | NA | TRBV20-1 | 11 | CSAAGEETQYF | TGCAGTGCAGCGGGGGAGGAGACCCAGTACTTC
TRBJ2-3 | NA | NA | TRBV5-6 | 13 | CASRGRATDTQYF | TGTGCCAGCAGGGGCAGGGCCACAGATACGCAGTATTTT
TRBJ1-1 | NA | NA | TRBV10-3 | 11 | CAISEGGKAFF | TGTGCCATCAGTGAGGGCGGGAAGGCTTTCTTT
TRBJ1-2 | TRBD1 | NA | TRBV27 | 13 | CASRMTGGYGYTF | TGTGCCAGCAGAATGACAGGGGGCTATGGCTACACCTTC
TRBJ1-6 | TRBD1 | few | TRBV5-5 | 14 | CASNPGQGISPLHF | TGTGCCAGCAACCCCGGACAGGGCATCTCACCCCTCCACTTT
TRBJ1-2 | NA | NA | TRBV30 | 13 | CAWSVRGEAGYTF | TGTGCCTGGAGTGTACGTGGGGAGGCTGGCTACACCTTC
TRBJ2-6 | NA | NA | TRBV4-1 | 16 | CASRPQGTPGANVLTF | TGCGCCAGCAGACCGCAGGGAACCCCTGGGGCCAACGTCCTGACTTTC
TRBJ2-7 | TRBD1 | NA | TRBV7-9 | 15 | CASNLPGQGAGEQYF | TGTGCCAGCAACCTTCCGGGACAGGGGGCCGGGGAGCAGTACTTC
TRBJ1-4 | NA | NA | TRBV18 | 14 | CASSQLNGNEKLFF | TGTGCCAGCTCCCAATTGAACGGTAATGAAAAACTGTTTTTT
TRBJ2-1 | TRBD1 | once | TRBV15 | 14 | CATSIVRGLSEQFF | TGTGCCACCAGCATAGTCAGGGGGCTGAGTGAGCAGTTCTTC
TRBJ1-1 | TRBD1 | NA | TRBV5-6 | 13 | CASSLGDRGEAFF | TGTGCCAGCAGCTTGGGTGACAGGGGTGAAGCTTTCTTT
TRBJ1-2 | NA | NA | TRBV11-2 | 12 | CASSRSRPGYTF | TGTGCCAGCAGCCGGAGTCGCCCGGGCTACACCTTC
TRBJ1-5 | NA | NA | TRBV7-9 | 14 | CASSQRGSNQPQHF | TGTGCCAGCAGCCAAAGGGGCAGCAATCAGCCCCAGCATTTT
TRBJ2-2 | NA | NA | TRBV30 | 12 | CAWSPSTGELFF | TGTGCCTGGAGTCCTTCCACCGGGGAGCTGTTTTTT
TRBJ1-5 | TRBD1 | NA | TRBV6-1 | 14 | CASSGWDRGQPQHF | TGTGCCAGCAGTGGCTGGGACAGGGGACAGCCCCAGCATTTT
TRBJ2-2 | NA | NA | TRBV11-2 | 16 | CASSLVPAAEAGELFF | TGTGCCAGCAGCTTAGTTCCGGCAGCTGAGGCCGGGGAGCTGTTTTTT
TRBJ1-1 | NA | few | TRBV29-1 | 13 | CSGDMALGTEAFF | TGCAGCGGGGACATGGCCTTGGGCACTGAAGCTTTCTTT
TRBJ2-7 | TRBD1 | few | TRBV4-1 | 15 | CASSPYWTGGYEQYF | TGCGCCAGCAGCCCCTACTGGACAGGGGGCTACGAGCAGTACTTC